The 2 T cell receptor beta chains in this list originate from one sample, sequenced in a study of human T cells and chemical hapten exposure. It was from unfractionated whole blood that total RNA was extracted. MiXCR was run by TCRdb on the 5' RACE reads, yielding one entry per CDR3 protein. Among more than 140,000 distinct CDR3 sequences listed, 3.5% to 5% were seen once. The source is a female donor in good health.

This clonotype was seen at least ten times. The CDR3 DNA is TGTGCCAGCAGCGGACAGGGGATTAACACAGATACGCAGTATTTT. Protein sequence: CASSGQGINTDTQYF. The rearrangement uses TRBV2 and TRBJ2-3; the match to TRBD1 covers 9 bases. The CDR3 contains 15 residues. V was pared by 6 bases and J by 2 bases, with 6 bases of the junction left unmatched. Per germline, CDR1 SNHLY and CDR2 FYNNEI.

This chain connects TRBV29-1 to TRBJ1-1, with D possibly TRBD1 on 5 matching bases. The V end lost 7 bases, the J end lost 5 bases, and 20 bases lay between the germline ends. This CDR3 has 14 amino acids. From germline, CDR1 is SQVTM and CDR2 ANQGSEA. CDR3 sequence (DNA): TGCAGCGCTGTGGTGGGGGGTGGTAGGACTGAAGCTTTCTTT. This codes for CSAVVGGGRTEAFF.